This T cell receptor (beta chain) was recorded in a study of T-cell memory formation after mild COVID-19. It was 5'RACE with constant-segment primers that produced the TCR alpha and TCR beta cDNA libraries, which carried sample barcodes and UMIs. TCRdb called the 5' RACE reads again in MiXCR, with one record for every CDR3 protein. The sample has about 350,000 distinct CDR3 sequences; 13% to 15% are singletons. The CDR3 is made up of 14 amino acids. J lost 10 bases, V lost 1 base, and 7 bases had no gene match. In its sample, this clonotype was seen many times. The sequencing input was PBMCs or a T cell subset sorted from them (not recorded which). The chain combines TRBV12-3 or TRBV12-4 with TRBJ2-1, with TRBD1 matching over 7 bases. The sequence came from a man between 18 and 29 years old who had mild COVID-19 (a few samples of this study predate the infection). Cell type and time point are not known. The CDR3 loop is CASSLGDREREQFF. The CDR3 DNA is TGTGCCAGCAGTTTAGGAGACAGGGAAAGAGAGCAGTTCTTC.